The entry below gives a single T cell receptor (beta chain) sequence along with its context. The data were taken from a study of control samples from healthy donors and cancer patients. The CDR3 runs to 14 residues. Deletions cut 5 bases from V and 2 bases from J, with 12 bases between. Germline values: CDR1 LNHDA, CDR2 SQIVND (reference sequence). Data came from immunoSEQ multiplex PCR; TCRdb stores just in-frame clones and leaves some out. The sample data list about 210,000 clones. The TCR comes from a woman in her 30s in good health. This chain links TRBV19 with TRBJ1-1; D gene uncertain. Sequences were obtained from blood. In nucleotides, the CDR3 is TGTGCCAGTAGTGTCTTAGCAGGCAACACTGAAGCTTTCTTT. Encoded protein: CASSVLAGNTEAFF.